This section outlines one T cell receptor (beta chain) sequence together with its context. Its antigen is currently unknown. This sample is part of a study of early T cells in non-severe SARS-CoV-2 infection. Across the study: RNA in bulk from unsorted whole blood was sequenced, and chains were unpaired. Notes on the study in general: VDJdb matches were skewed toward anti-spike CD8 T cell responses.

Individual cDNA molecules each received unique molecular identifiers attached to them. From the 5' RACE reads, TCRdb called clonotypes with MiXCR, one entry per CDR3 protein. The table includes around 46,000 distinct CDR3 sequences, 4.5% to 7% detected once. The receptor comes from an adult who was a healthcare worker with PCR-confirmed SARS-CoV-2 infection or an uninfected control (not recorded which). The sample taken for sequencing was whole blood.

The CDR3 bases are TGTGCCTGGACGGCAGGGTCCTATGGCTACACCTTC. Encoded protein: CAWTAGSYGYTF. The chain employs TRBV30 and TRBJ1-2; tentatively, D is TRBD1 (5 bases). V lost 4 bases and J 4 bases, leaving 10 bases between the germline ends. CDR1 GTSNPN and CDR2 SVGIG come from the germline V gene (reference sequence). This CDR3 has 12 residues.